The clone carrying this T cell receptor (beta chain) appeared a few times. Its antigen remains unidentified. Based on CD45RO/CCR7/CD25/CD127/CD95/CD27, CD4+ regulatory, stem cell-like memory, naive and central memory cells were sorted. The study reverse transcribed the entire isolated RNA, so it sequenced expressed TCRB transcripts. Only in-frame clones appear in the TCRdb table, and some are missing; sequencing was by immunoSEQ multiplex PCR. The sample shows 900,000 or so clones, about a sixth of them seen only once. The sample comes from a study of beta chain features in type 1 diabetes. At the level of the study: Examination spanned approximately 110 million sorted cells from all samples. Broader study findings: Since sequencing was performed on cDNA, cells with high TCR expression could be over-represented. Compared to healthy donors, patients appeared to have naive, central memory and Treg TCRB repertoires that were more alike.

Germline V CDR1 and CDR2: MGHDK, SYGVNS. The CDR3 contains 14 residues. V lost 7 bases to trimming and J lost 0 bases; unmatched junction nucleotides: 2. The sample comprised naive CD4+ T cells from blood. The TCR was taken from a woman aged 18-35 years in good health. The J gene is TRBJ2-2, the V gene TRBV25-1; TRBD1 aligns across 7 bases. In DNA, the CDR3 is TGTGCCAGCAACCAGGGGGCGAACACCGGGGAGCTGTTTTTT. This sequence encodes CASNQGANTGELFF.